The present T cell receptor beta chain was sequenced within a study of CD8+CD57+ T cells in acquired aplastic anemia. All patients picked for sequencing had shown, by flow cytometry, an expansion of CD8+CD57+ cells. The CDR3 extends over 14 amino acids. Trimming pared 5 bases from V and 1 base from J, leaving 14 bases between. Germline-derived CDR1 and CDR2 are DFQATT and SNEGSKA (reference sequence). CDR3 and TCR beta VDJ profiling relied on a genomic DNA template. TCRdb itself ran the reads through MiXCR, one entry per CDR3 protein. The sample gives 160,000 or so distinct CDR3 sequences, 71% of which show up once; around 45% is in the top ten.

V is TRBV20-1 and J is TRBJ1-1, with a tentative D call TRBD1 (5 bases). Input material: sorted CD4+, CD8+, or CD8+CD57+ T cells (not recorded which) from PBMCs. This clonotype originated in a human donor with aplastic anemia. In DNA, the CDR3 is TGCAGTGCTCTCCGTGGCGGGGGGAACACTGAAGCTTTCTTT. Protein product: CSALRGGGNTEAFF.